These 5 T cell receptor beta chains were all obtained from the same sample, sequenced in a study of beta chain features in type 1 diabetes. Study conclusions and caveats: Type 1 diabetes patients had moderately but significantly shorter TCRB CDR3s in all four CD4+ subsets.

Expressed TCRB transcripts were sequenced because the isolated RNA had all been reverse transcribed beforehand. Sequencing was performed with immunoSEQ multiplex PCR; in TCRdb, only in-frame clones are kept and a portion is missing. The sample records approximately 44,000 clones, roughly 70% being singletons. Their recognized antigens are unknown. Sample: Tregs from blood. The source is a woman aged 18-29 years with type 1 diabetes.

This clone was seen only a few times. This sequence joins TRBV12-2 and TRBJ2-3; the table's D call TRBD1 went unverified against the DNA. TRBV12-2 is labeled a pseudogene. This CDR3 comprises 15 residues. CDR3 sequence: CASRLTGGATDTQYF. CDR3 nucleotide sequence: TGTGCAAGTCGCTTAACAGGGGGTGCCACAGATACGCAGTATTTT.

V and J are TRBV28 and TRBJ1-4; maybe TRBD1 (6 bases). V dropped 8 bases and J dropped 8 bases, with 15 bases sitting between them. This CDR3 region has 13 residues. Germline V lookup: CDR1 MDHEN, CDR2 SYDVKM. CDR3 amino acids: CASGGRVGEKLFF. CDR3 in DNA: TGTGCCAGCGGGGGCCGAGTGGGCGAAAAACTGTTTTTT. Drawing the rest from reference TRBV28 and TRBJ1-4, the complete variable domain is DVKVTQSSRYLVKRTGEKVFLECVQDMDHENMFWYRQDPGLGLRLIYFSYDVKMKEKGDIPEGYSVSREKKERFSLILESASTNQTSMYLCASGGRVGEKLFFGSGTQLSVL.

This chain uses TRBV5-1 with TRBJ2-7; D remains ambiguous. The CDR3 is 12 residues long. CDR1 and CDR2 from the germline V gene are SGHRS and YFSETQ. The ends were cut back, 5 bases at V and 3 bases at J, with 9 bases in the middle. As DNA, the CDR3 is TGCGCCAGCAGTCCCCATGTCTACGAGCAGTACTTC. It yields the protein CASSPHVYEQYF.

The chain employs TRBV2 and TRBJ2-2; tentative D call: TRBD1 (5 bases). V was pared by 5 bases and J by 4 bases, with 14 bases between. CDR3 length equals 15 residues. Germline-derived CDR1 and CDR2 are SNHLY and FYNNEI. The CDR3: CASSSQGLSTGELFF. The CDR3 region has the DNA TGTGCCAGCAGTTCCCAGGGTTTATCCACCGGGGAGCTGTTTTTT.

The CDR3, as DNA: TGTGCCAGCAGCCCCAGGGAGACCCAGTACTTC. Translating gives CASSPRETQYF. The V and J genes are TRBV7-2 and TRBJ2-5; D ambiguous. V shed 5 bases and J shed 5 bases, with 6 bases lying between them. The germline V gene encodes CDR1 SGHTA and CDR2 FQGNSA. The length of the CDR3 is 11 residues.